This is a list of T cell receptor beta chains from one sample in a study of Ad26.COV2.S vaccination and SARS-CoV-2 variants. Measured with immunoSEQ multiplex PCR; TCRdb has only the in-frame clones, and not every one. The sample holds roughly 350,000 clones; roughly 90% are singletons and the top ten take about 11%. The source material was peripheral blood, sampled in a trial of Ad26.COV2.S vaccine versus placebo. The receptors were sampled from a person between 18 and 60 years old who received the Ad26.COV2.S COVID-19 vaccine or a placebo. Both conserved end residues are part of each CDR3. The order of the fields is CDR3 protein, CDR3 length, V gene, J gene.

CASSQDLRGGNQPQHF	16	TRBV4-3	TRBJ1-5
CASSYDNIYEQYF	13	TRBV5-4	TRBJ2-7
CASSYRSGSTDTQYF	15	TRBV6-2/TRBV6-3	TRBJ2-3
CASSEARGYEQYF	13	TRBV2	TRBJ2-7
CASSPGENWQPQHF	14	TRBV6-2/TRBV6-3	TRBJ1-5
CASSLAGRGIGGYTF	15	TRBV5-4	TRBJ1-2
CASSSGQLGEKLFF	14	TRBV3-1/TRBV3-2	TRBJ1-4
CASSFKGYDGYTF	13	TRBV12-3/TRBV12-4	TRBJ1-2
CASQGLAGGLTQYF	14	TRBV28	TRBJ2-3
CASRPEGGNYGYTF	14	TRBV5-6	TRBJ1-2
CASSPHLSRGAGNQPQHF	18	TRBV19	TRBJ1-5
CASSLARRSDNTEAFF	16	TRBV7-8	TRBJ1-1
CASSSKGGLGNEQYF	15	TRBV7-9	TRBJ2-7
CASSLKGLNIQYF	13	TRBV7-2	TRBJ2-4
CASRRTGGVMTEAFF	15	TRBV5-4	TRBJ1-1
CASSEDGRQNEKLFF	15	TRBV6-1	TRBJ1-4
CSVESVLDNEQFF	13	TRBV29-1	TRBJ2-1
CASSPGLAGFTDTQYF	16	TRBV4-3	TRBJ2-3
CASSLTGTGALTSNQPQHF	19	TRBV21-1	TRBJ1-5
CASSSGRNTIYF	12	TRBV12-3/TRBV12-4	TRBJ1-3
CASSSRRQGRSYNEQFF	17	TRBV7-2	TRBJ2-1
CASTPGARNTEAFF	14	TRBV6-2/TRBV6-3	TRBJ1-1
CASSGGSGSSNEQFF	15	TRBV5-1	TRBJ2-1
CASSQDALLNEQFF	14	TRBV4-3	TRBJ2-1
CASSRISVDTQYF	13	TRBV7-8	TRBJ2-3
CASRSSFVTDFLDSNQPQHF	20	TRBV28	TRBJ1-5
CASSRTENTEAFF	13	TRBV2	TRBJ1-1
CASSQAGGSETQYF	14	TRBV4-2	TRBJ2-5
CASRRTASGYF	11	TRBV12-3/TRBV12-4	TRBJ2-7
CAWSVPERPASYEQYF	16	TRBV30	TRBJ2-7
CASSLKGLAGEETQYF	16	TRBV27	TRBJ2-5
CASSDPPGGRGNEQFF	16	TRBV6-2/TRBV6-3	TRBJ2-1
CASSQLGGGFTPNTEAFF	18	TRBV23-1	TRBJ1-1
CASSSQGAREQYF	13	TRBV5-1	TRBJ2-7
CASRATGPGELFF	13	TRBV5-5	TRBJ2-2
CASSLGASGPTNEQFF	16	TRBV28	TRBJ2-1
CASSQDYLPTGELFF	15	TRBV4-2	TRBJ2-2
CASSDGYRTIYGYTF	15	TRBV6-1	TRBJ1-2
CASSLAAWGNAFF	13	TRBV11-1	TRBJ1-1
CASSVLKGDEQFF	13	TRBV9	TRBJ2-1
CASSYSGGVNQPQHF	15	TRBV6-2/TRBV6-3	TRBJ1-5
CASKQGPSGSYEQYF	15	TRBV2	TRBJ2-7
CASSGRDRAPESSYNEQFF	19	TRBV21-1	TRBJ2-1
CAISLGLAASTDTQYF	16	TRBV10-3	TRBJ2-3
CASSQGAGGRESTGELFF	18	TRBV3-1/TRBV3-2	TRBJ2-2
CASSVAQGGFEKLFF	15	TRBV9	TRBJ1-4
CASSQDGREGSPLHF	15	TRBV4-1	TRBJ1-6
CASNPAGFGDQPQHF	15	TRBV28	TRBJ1-5
CASSPSPGQGRETQYF	16	TRBV18	TRBJ2-5
CASSFAGGGYTF	12	TRBV7-2	TRBJ1-2
CASSSSQEAGRTGELFF	17	TRBV9	TRBJ2-2
CASSLIAGSTDTQYF	15	TRBV27	TRBJ2-3
CATSRDRDVTDTQYF	15	TRBV15	TRBJ2-3
CASSPTRGDETQYF	14	TRBV7-2	TRBJ2-5
CASSLASGRMNTEAFF	16	TRBV5-4	TRBJ1-1
CASSLLSRETYEQYF	15	TRBV7-9	TRBJ2-7
CASSRLAGNTGELFF	15	TRBV19	TRBJ2-2
CATSDLNSNQPQHF	14	TRBV24-1	TRBJ1-5